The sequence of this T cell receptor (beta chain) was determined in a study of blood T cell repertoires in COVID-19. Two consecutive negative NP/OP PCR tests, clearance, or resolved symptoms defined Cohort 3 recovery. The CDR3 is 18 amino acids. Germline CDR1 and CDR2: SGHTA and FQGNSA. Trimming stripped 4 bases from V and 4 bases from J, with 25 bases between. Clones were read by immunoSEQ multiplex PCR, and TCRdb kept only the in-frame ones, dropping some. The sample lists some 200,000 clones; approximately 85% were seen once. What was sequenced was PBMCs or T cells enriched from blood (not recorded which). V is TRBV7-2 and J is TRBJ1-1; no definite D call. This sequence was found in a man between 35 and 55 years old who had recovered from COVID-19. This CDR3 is CASSSQPGGIIGSTEAFF. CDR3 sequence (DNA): TGTGCCAGCAGCTCTCAACCCGGCGGGATAATAGGGAGCACTGAAGCTTTCTTT.